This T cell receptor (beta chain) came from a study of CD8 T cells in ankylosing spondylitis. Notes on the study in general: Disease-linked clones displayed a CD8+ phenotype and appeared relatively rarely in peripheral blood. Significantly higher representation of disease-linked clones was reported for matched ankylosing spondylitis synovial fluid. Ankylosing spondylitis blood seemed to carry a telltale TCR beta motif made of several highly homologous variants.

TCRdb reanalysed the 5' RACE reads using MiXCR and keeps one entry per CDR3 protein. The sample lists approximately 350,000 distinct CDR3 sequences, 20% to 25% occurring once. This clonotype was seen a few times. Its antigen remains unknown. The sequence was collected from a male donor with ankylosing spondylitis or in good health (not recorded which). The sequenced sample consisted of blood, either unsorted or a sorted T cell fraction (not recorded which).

The CDR3 protein is CASSYSAREYNEQFF. DNA for the CDR3: TGTGCCAGCAGTTACTCGGCCAGGGAATACAATGAGCAGTTCTTC. The rearrangement links TRBV6-5 to TRBJ2-1; tentative D call: TRBD1 (5 bases). Germline V gene sequence: CDR1 MNHEY, CDR2 SVGAGI. Between the trimmed V and J ends, which lost 0 bases and 4 bases, there was a span of 10 bases. The CDR3 runs 15 residues.